The source of this TCR beta chain is a study of blood T cell repertoires in COVID-19. The CDR3 is 15 residues long. Per the germline V gene, CDR1 is MDHEN and CDR2 is SYDVKM. V was trimmed by 1 base and J by 1 base, leaving 8 bases between them. Some clones are missing from TCRdb's copy, which holds only in-frame ones; the method was immunoSEQ multiplex PCR. In the table there are about 220,000 clones, 70% to 90% of which are singletons. Participants were aged about 18 to 89 years, lived in about two dozen US areas, and enrolled virtually. The receptor's source is a woman between 45 and 60 years old with acute COVID-19. The V and J genes are TRBV28 and TRBJ1-3; D remains unclear. The sequenced sample consisted of PBMCs or T cells enriched from blood (not recorded which). CDR3 coding DNA: TGTGCCAGCAGTTTATCCTTCCCGTCTGGAAACACCATATATTTT. It specifies CASSLSFPSGNTIYF.